These 30 T cell receptor beta chains were sequenced from one sample in a study of T cell changes during pregnancy in multiple sclerosis. TCRdb keeps only in-frame clones here, not all; method: immunoSEQ multiplex PCR. The table lists tens of thousands of clones, 80% to 90% of them singletons. The material sequenced was CD4+ T cells from peripheral blood mononuclear cells, taken in the first trimester of pregnancy. All receptors come from a female donor in good health, enrolled as a control in a pregnancy study.

CDR3 DNA: TGTGCCAGTACCGAGTACGATATAGGGGGGGGCACTGAAGCTTTCTTT. Its protein product is CASTEYDIGGGTEAFF. The rearrangement joins TRBV19 to TRBJ1-1; D might be TRBD1 (6 bases). The CDR3 extends over 16 amino acids. Trimming removed 7 bases at V and 4 bases at J, with 22 bases between. Per the germline V gene, CDR1 is LNHDA and CDR2 is SQIVND (reference sequence). The full variable domain, with the rest looked up from reference TRBV19 and TRBJ1-1, is DGGITQSPKYLFRKEGQNVTLSCEQNLNHDAMYWYRQDPGQGLRLIYYSQIVNDFQKGDIAEGYSVSREKKESFPLTVTSAQKNPTAFYLCASTEYDIGGGTEAFFGQGTRLTVV.

The chain joins TRBV4-1 to TRBJ2-5; perhaps TRBD2 as D (6 bases). CDR1 MGHRA and CDR2 YSYEKL come from the germline V gene. The CDR3 spans 15 residues. Trimming cost V 6 bases and J 5 bases, with 19 bases left between them. CDR3 sequence: CASRGTRTGVETQYF. In nucleotides, the CDR3 is TGCGCCAGCAGAGGAACCCGAACGGGAGTGGAGACCCAGTACTTC.

The genes are TRBV25-1 and TRBJ2-6; TRBD1 might be the D (6 bases). From germline, CDR1 is MGHDK and CDR2 SYGVNS. V lost 9 bases, J lost 3 bases, and 18 bases lay in between. The CDR3 runs 16 residues. The CDR3 is CARPTISGVGANVLTF. As DNA, the CDR3 is TGTGCCAGACCGACAATTTCAGGGGTTGGGGCCAACGTCCTGACTTTC.

This clone has a handful of counts. V is TRBV30 and J is TRBJ1-1; the D gene is possibly TRBD1 (5 bases). The CDR3 is 12 residues long. V was trimmed by 1 base and J by 10 bases, leaving 13 bases between them. Per germline, CDR1 GTSNPN and CDR2 SVGIG (reference sequence). This CDR3 is CAWSEGVVRAFF. CDR3 DNA: TGTGCCTGGAGTGAAGGGGTAGTGCGAGCTTTCTTT.

This chain links TRBV29-1 with TRBJ1-1, with 10 bases lining up with TRBD1. The germline CDR1 and CDR2 sequences are SQVTM and ANQGSEA. This CDR3 contains 14 residues. J was trimmed by 5 bases and V by 7 bases; bases with no gene match: 10. As DNA, the CDR3 is TGCAGCGCAATCCGGGGGGGACAGGGGACTGAAGCTTTCTTT. Protein product: CSAIRGGQGTEAFF.

The gene calls are TRBV5-4 and TRBJ2-5; D uncertain. V was trimmed by 4 bases and J by 0 bases, leaving 7 bases between them. CDR1 SGHNT and CDR2 YYREEE come from the germline V gene (reference sequence). The CDR3 has 13 amino acids. The chain's CDR3 is CASSHNHQETQYF. In DNA, the CDR3 is TGTGCCAGCAGCCACAATCACCAAGAGACCCAGTACTTC.

V gene TRBV13 combines with J gene TRBJ1-2, with 9 bases identical to TRBD1. This CDR3 region has 13 residues. CDR1 PRHDT and CDR2 FYEKMQ come from the germline V gene (reference sequence). V trimming: 0 bases; J trimming: 9 bases; junction bases outside the gene matches: 2. CDR3 bases: TGTGCCAGCAGCTTAGGGGGACAGGGTAGCTACACCTTC. Its translation: CASSLGGQGSYTF.

The DNA of the CDR3 is TGTGCCAGCAGCGCTCGACTAGCGGGCTCCCCGATTACCCAGTACTTC. It encodes CASSARLAGSPITQYF. The J gene is TRBJ2-5, the V gene TRBV21-1; TRBD2 is the table's D call and was not checked against the DNA. TRBV21-1 represents a pseudogene. The CDR3 extends over 16 amino acids.

The chain is built from TRBV11-1 and TRBJ1-6; D gene uncertain. V was pared by 6 bases and J by 5 bases, with 14 bases between. The CDR3 consists of 15 residues. CDR1 is SGHAT and CDR2 is FQDESV in the germline V gene (reference sequence). The CDR3 sequence is CASSRTSTNNSPLHF. As DNA, the CDR3 is TGTGCCAGCAGTAGGACTTCTACTAATAATTCACCCCTCCACTTT.

CDR3: CASSIAGGGRYSGNTIYF. The CDR3 nucleotides read TGTGCCAGCAGTATTGCCGGTGGCGGGCGGTACTCTGGAAACACCATATATTTT. The chain uses TRBV28 and TRBJ1-3; D is uncertain. Deletions cut 5 bases from V and 0 bases from J, with 20 bases between. This CDR3 is 18 amino acids long. Germline assignment: CDR1 MDHEN and CDR2 SYDVKM.

The chain has TRBV5-1 and TRBJ2-1; 10 bases fit TRBD2. In germline, CDR1 is SGHRS, CDR2 YFSETQ. The CDR3 extends over 14 amino acids. The V and J ends lost 3 bases and 10 bases, in that order; junction bases with no gene match: 7. CDR3 nucleotides: TGCGCCAGCAGCTCCCTAGCGGGAGCGGGGGAGCAGTTCTTC. Translating it yields CASSSLAGAGEQFF.

The rearrangement uses TRBV5-1 and TRBJ2-5; 7 positions match TRBD2. Trimming cost V 0 bases and J 2 bases; bases outside gene matches: 4. CDR3 length: 15 residues. CDR1 and CDR2 (germline): SGHRS, YFSETQ. The CDR3 loop is CASSLAGTKQETQYF. CDR3 DNA sequence: TGCGCCAGCAGCTTGGCCGGGACTAAACAAGAGACCCAGTACTTC.

The CDR3: CASSLDTGTRGGYTF. The CDR3 DNA is TGTGCCAGCAGCTTAGACACCGGGACCAGGGGTGGCTACACCTTC. The V call is TRBV5-4, the J call TRBJ1-2; D possibly corresponds to TRBD1 (6 bases). The V end lost 2 bases, the J end lost 7 bases, and 18 bases lay between the germline ends. CDR1 and CDR2 from the germline V gene are SGHNT and YYREEE (reference sequence). The CDR3 sequence is 15 residues long.

This clone appeared a single time. The chain couples TRBV19 to TRBJ1-5; D is possibly TRBD1 (5 bases). The CDR3 is 16 residues long. Germline V CDR1 and CDR2: LNHDA, SQIVND (reference sequence). The ends were cut back, 7 bases at V and 3 bases at J, with 19 bases in the middle. The CDR3 region is CASTPNRDFFNQPQHF. The CDR3, as DNA: TGTGCCAGTACCCCCAACCGGGACTTTTTCAATCAGCCCCAGCATTTT.

This clone was observed once. This rearrangement joins TRBV10-3 to TRBJ1-1; the D gene is possibly TRBD1 (6 bases). Germline CDR1 is ENHRY and CDR2 is SYGVKD. The CDR3 is made up of 14 amino acids. The V end was cut by 6 bases, the J end by 7 bases, with 18 bases between. The CDR3 bases are TGTGCCATCAGGGGGCTCTCCGGACAGAATGAAGCTTTCTTT. The encoded protein is CAIRGLSGQNEAFF.

This chain links TRBV2 with TRBJ1-1, with TRBD1 as a possible D gene (6 bases). Germline V lookup: CDR1 SNHLY, CDR2 FYNNEI. The V end lost 4 bases, the J end lost 0 bases, and 9 bases lay between the germline ends. This CDR3 region has 14 residues. As DNA, the CDR3 is TGTGCCAGCAGTGTAGGACAGCTGAACACTGAAGCTTTCTTT. This sequence encodes CASSVGQLNTEAFF.

CDR3 amino acids: CASSLGGADGNTIYF. CDR3 nucleotide sequence: TGCGCCAGCAGCTTGGGGGGCGCGGATGGAAACACCATATATTTT. The chain is built from TRBV5-1 and TRBJ1-3, with D possibly matching TRBD1 (5 bases). This CDR3 has 15 residues. The germline V gene encodes CDR1 SGHRS and CDR2 YFSETQ. Deletions cut 0 bases from V and 3 bases from J, with 10 bases between.

J is TRBJ2-7 and V is TRBV7-9; the match to TRBD2 covers 10 bases. Germline assignment: CDR1 SEHNR and CDR2 FQNEAQ (reference sequence). V trimming: 1 base; J trimming: 5 bases; junction bases outside the gene matches: 8. This CDR3 is 16 amino acids long. The CDR3 DNA sequence: TGTGCCAGCAGCTTAGTCTCTAGCGGGAGAAATCACGAGCAGTACTTC. Translating gives CASSLVSSGRNHEQYF.

The chain uses TRBV7-6 and TRBJ2-1; 7 bases are shared with TRBD2. CDR3 length: 14 amino acids. Trimming cost V 6 bases and J 2 bases; bases outside gene matches: 4. From germline, CDR1 is SGHVS and CDR2 FNYEAQ. CDR3 region: CASSFSGPYNEQFF. CDR3 nucleotides: TGTGCCAGCAGTTTTAGCGGGCCCTACAATGAGCAGTTCTTC.

By sample share, this clone is medium-sized. The V call is TRBV6-1, the J call TRBJ1-6, with D maybe TRBD1 (5 bases). Germline CDR1 is MNHNS and CDR2 is SASEGT. The CDR3 is 15 residues long. Between the trimmed V and J ends, which lost 1 base and 5 bases, there was a span of 9 bases. CDR3 amino acids: CASSEGAGNNSPLHF. The CDR3 region has the DNA TGTGCCAGCAGTGAAGGGGCAGGGAATAATTCACCCCTCCACTTT.

The genes are TRBV5-4 and TRBJ2-1; 7 positions match TRBD2. This CDR3 has 14 residues. V dropped 3 bases and J dropped 7; count of bases not matched to a gene: 7. Germline loops: CDR1 SGHNT, CDR2 YYREEE (reference sequence). CDR3 sequence reads: CASSSGGISNEQFF. DNA for the CDR3: TGTGCCAGCAGCTCCGGGGGGATAAGTAATGAGCAGTTCTTC.

The gene calls are TRBV6-4 and TRBJ1-2, with 9 bases fitting TRBD1. Germline assignment: CDR1 MRHNA and CDR2 SNTAGT. Unmatched junction bases numbered 6, after V lost 0 bases and J lost 4 bases. CDR3 length equals 16 residues. In DNA form, the CDR3 reads TGTGCCAGCAGTGACTCCGGGACAGGGTCCCCCTATGGCTACACCTTC. Translating it yields CASSDSGTGSPYGYTF.

The chain couples TRBV15 to TRBJ2-1; a weak D match, TRBD2 (6 bases). With 5 bases removed from V and 6 bases from J, the gap between germline ends came to 14 bases. Germline V gene sequence: CDR1 LNHNV, CDR2 YYDKDF (reference sequence). The CDR3 length is 14 residues. In nucleotides, the CDR3 is TGTGCCACCAGCTTGGGGGGAGTAACCAATGAGCAGTTCTTC. This codes for CATSLGGVTNEQFF. The complete variable domain, with remaining parts taken from reference TRBV15 and TRBJ2-1, reads DAMVIQNPRYQVTQFGKPVTLSCSQTLNHNVMYWYQQKSSQAPKLLFHYYDKDFNNEADTPDNFQSRRPNTSFCFLDIRSPGLGDTAMYLCATSLGGVTNEQFFGPGTRLTVL.

This sequence joins TRBV2 and TRBJ2-7; the D gene is possibly TRBD1 (5 bases). In germline, CDR1 is SNHLY, CDR2 FYNNEI. Trimming left V 8 bases short and J 1 base short, with 12 bases between. The CDR3 extends over 13 amino acids. CDR3 nucleotide sequence: TGTGCCAGCTGCTTCACAGGTTCCTACGAGCAGTACTTC. This encodes CASCFTGSYEQYF.

The chain couples TRBV19 to TRBJ2-5; no clear D gene. V was trimmed by 6 bases and J by 2 bases, leaving 10 bases between them. This CDR3 is 13 amino acids long. Per the germline V gene, CDR1 is LNHDA and CDR2 is SQIVND (reference sequence). The CDR3, as DNA: TGTGCCAGTAGACGTCCCGCGCAAGAGACCCAGTACTTC. As protein: CASRRPAQETQYF.

V usage is TRBV6-1 and J usage is TRBJ1-5; D unresolved. CDR3 length: 15 residues. Looked up from germline, CDR1 is MNHNS and CDR2 is SASEGT. V was trimmed by 3 bases and J by 2 bases, leaving 11 bases between them. The CDR3 sequence: CASSERGGGNQPQHF. Written as DNA, the CDR3 is TGTGCCAGCAGTGAGCGGGGAGGAGGCAATCAGCCCCAGCATTTT.

The rearrangement joins TRBV30 to TRBJ1-5; D is perhaps TRBD1 (5 bases). Trimming shortened V by 2 bases and J by 2 bases, and 13 bases separated the two germline ends. This CDR3 has 15 amino acids. Germline-derived CDR1 and CDR2 are GTSNPN and SVGIG (reference sequence). The CDR3 loop is CAWSHSRVGNQPQHF. The CDR3 DNA reads TGTGCCTGGAGTCACTCCAGGGTTGGCAATCAGCCCCAGCATTTT.

J is TRBJ1-4 and V is TRBV27; 12 bases are a match to TRBD1. Trimming took 0 bases from V and 8 from J; bases not matched to a gene: 13. Germline V gene sequence: CDR1 MNHEY, CDR2 SMNVEV (reference sequence). This CDR3 is 19 amino acids long. The CDR3 DNA reads TGTGCCAGCAGTTTATCCCAATTACCGGGACAGGGGGCGATGGAAAAACTGTTTTTT. This sequence encodes CASSLSQLPGQGAMEKLFF. The variable domain in full, completed from reference TRBV27 and TRBJ1-4, reads EAQVTQNPRYLITVTGKKLTVTCSQNMNHEYMSWYRQDPGLGLRQIYYSMNVEVTDKGDVPEGYKVSRKEKRNFPLILESPSPNQTSLYFCASSLSQLPGQGAMEKLFFGSGTQLSVL.

V is TRBV25-1 and J is TRBJ2-2, with a weak D call TRBD2 (5 bases). Germline assignment: CDR1 MGHDK and CDR2 SYGVNS. The V end was cut by 1 base, the J end by 4 bases, with 7 bases between. CDR3 length: 14 amino acids. The CDR3 nucleotides are TGTGCCAGCAGTGAATCACGGGGCACCGGGGAGCTGTTTTTT. It encodes CASSESRGTGELFF.

The genes are TRBV10-3 and TRBJ2-2, with 7 bases matching TRBD1. J lost 5 bases, V lost 0 bases, and 6 bases had no gene match. Germline V gene lookup returns CDR1 ENHRY and CDR2 SYGVKD. This CDR3 is 16 amino acids long. The CDR3 DNA reads as TGTGCCATCAGTGAGTCGAATCAGGGGGATACCGGGGAGCTGTTTTTT. It specifies CAISESNQGDTGELFF.